A selection of T cell receptor beta chains follows, all from one sample in a study of T cell clones after liver transplantation. The method was immunoSEQ multiplex PCR; TCRdb's version includes in-frame clones alone and lacks a portion of them. The sample shows 20,000 to 25,000 clones, just under 80% of them seen only once. The sequencing used CD8+ T cells from blood, collected 54 months after liver transplant. The receptors stem from a human patient who received a liver transplant. Part of the T cell pool may stem from the graft donor. Both conserved end residues are part of each CDR3. D genes are given only for firm matches. Where a row states a size, it is once, few, many or the class of an expanded clone; other rows omit it.

v_gene	d_gene	abundance	j_gene	CDR3nt	CDR3aa
TRBV9	TRBD1	-	TRBJ1-6	TGTGCCAGCAGCTTAAATATATCTCCCGGGACAGTTAATTCACCCCTCCACTTT	CASSLNISPGTVNSPLHF
TRBV18	-	few	TRBJ2-6	TGTGCCAGCTCACCATGGGTAGGGGAAACTGAAGCCGGGGCCAACGTCCTGACTTTC	CASSPWVGETEAGANVLTF
TRBV10-1	-	once	TRBJ2-5	TGCGCCAGCAGTGAGCCACAGGGACTTAATAACAACCAAGAGACCCAGTACTTC	CASSEPQGLNNNQETQYF
TRBV7-9	-	-	TRBJ2-7	TGTGCCAGCAGCTTAGTAGGTGGGGCCAGAGCCTACGAGCAGTACTTC	CASSLVGGARAYEQYF
TRBV4-1	-	-	TRBJ2-5	TGCGCCAGCAGCCAGGGGGGTTATGCGGGTTTGGAGACCCAGTACTTC	CASSQGGYAGLETQYF
TRBV27	-	-	TRBJ1-5	TGTGCCAGCAGTTTATCGAGGTCGAGTCCACGCCAGCATTTT	CASSLSRSSPRQHF
TRBV19	-	-	TRBJ1-2	TGTGCCAGTAAGCCGACCACTAACTATGGCTACACCTTC	CASKPTTNYGYTF
TRBV5-4	TRBD1	-	TRBJ1-2	TGTGCCTGTACGACGACAGGGTACTATGGCTACACCTTC	CACTTTGYYGYTF
TRBV9	-	-	TRBJ2-1	TGTGCCAGCAGCGTAGAACACGCCGTGAATGAGCAGTTCTTC	CASSVEHAVNEQFF
TRBV2	-	-	TRBJ1-1	TGTGCCAGCAGTGATAACAGAGGTGAAGCTTTCTTT	CASSDNRGEAFF
TRBV9	-	-	TRBJ1-1	TGTGCCAGCAGCGTAGGTCAGGGGCCAGAAGCTTTCTTT	CASSVGQGPEAFF
TRBV7-9	TRBD1	-	TRBJ2-1	TGTGCCAGCAGCTTAGTACAGGGGGCTGAGCAGTTCTTC	CASSLVQGAEQFF
TRBV6-5	-	-	TRBJ2-2	TGTGCCAGCAGTTCCACCGGGGAGCTGTTTTTT	CASSSTGELFF
TRBV6-5	-	-	TRBJ2-1	TGTGCCAGCAGTTACGCGGGGGCCGCTTCCAATGAGCAGTTCTTC	CASSYAGAASNEQFF
TRBV4-1	-	-	TRBJ2-7	TGCGCCAGCAGCCAAGAATCCAGGGTTGGTTACGAGCAGTACTTC	CASSQESRVGYEQYF
TRBV6-5	TRBD1	-	TRBJ1-2	TGTGCCAGCAGTTACTCGACAGGGAACTCTGGCTACACCTTC	CASSYSTGNSGYTF
TRBV11-1	-	-	TRBJ2-1	TGTGCCAGCAGCTCAACGACGGACAGAAAAAAGCAGTTCTTC	CASSSTTDRKKQFF
TRBV27	-	-	TRBJ2-2	TGTGCCAGCAGTCCCATAGGCACCGGGGAGCTGTTTTTT	CASSPIGTGELFF
TRBV6-1	-	-	TRBJ1-2	TGTGCCAGCAGACCTACCGATAGCTATGGCTACACCTTC	CASRPTDSYGYTF
TRBV28	-	few	TRBJ2-1	TGTGCCAGCAGTTTAGAAGGTTACAATGAGCAGTTCTTC	CASSLEGYNEQFF
TRBV7-6	-	-	TRBJ1-1	TGTGCCAGCAGCCCTAGAGAGTTCGGAGGGGAAGCTTTCTTT	CASSPREFGGEAFF
TRBV19	TRBD2	-	TRBJ2-5	TGTGCCAGTAGTATAGATAGCGGGGGGGGGCAAGAGACCCAGTACTTC	CASSIDSGGGQETQYF
TRBV10-2	-	-	TRBJ2-7	TGCGCCAGCAGTGAGCCCGGGTCCAGGGTGAAGTACGAGCAGTACTTC	CASSEPGSRVKYEQYF
TRBV7-2	TRBD1	-	TRBJ2-3	TGTGCCAGCAGCACCCCCTCTTCCGGGACAGGCCCCACAGATACGCAGTATTTT	CASSTPSSGTGPTDTQYF
TRBV30	-	-	TRBJ1-2	TGTGCCTGGAGTAAATCCGGGGGCGGCTATGGCTACACCTTC	CAWSKSGGGYGYTF
TRBV7-8	-	once	TRBJ2-3	TGTGCCAGCAGCCTGAACCAGGATACGCAGTATTTT	CASSLNQDTQYF